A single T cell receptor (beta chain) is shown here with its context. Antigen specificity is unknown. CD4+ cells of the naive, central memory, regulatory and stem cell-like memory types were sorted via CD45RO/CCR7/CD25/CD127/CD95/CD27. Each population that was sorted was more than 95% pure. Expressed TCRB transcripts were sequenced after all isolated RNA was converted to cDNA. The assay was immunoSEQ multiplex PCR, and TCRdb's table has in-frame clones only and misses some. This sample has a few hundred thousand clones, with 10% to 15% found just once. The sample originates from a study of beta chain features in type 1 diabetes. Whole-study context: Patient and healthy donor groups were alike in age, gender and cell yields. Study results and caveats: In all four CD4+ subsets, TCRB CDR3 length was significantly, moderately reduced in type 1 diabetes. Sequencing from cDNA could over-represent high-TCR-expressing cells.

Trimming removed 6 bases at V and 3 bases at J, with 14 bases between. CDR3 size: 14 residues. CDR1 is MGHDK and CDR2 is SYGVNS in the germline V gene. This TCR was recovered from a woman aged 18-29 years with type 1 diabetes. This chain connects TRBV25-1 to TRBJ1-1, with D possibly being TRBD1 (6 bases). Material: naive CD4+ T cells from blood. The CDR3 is CASSNRNRDTEAFF. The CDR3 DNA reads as TGTGCCAGCAGCAACAGAAACAGGGACACTGAAGCTTTCTTT.